The present TCR beta chain was sequenced within a study of T cell responses to AZD1222 COVID-19 vaccine. Trimming at V came to 4 bases and at J to 6 bases, leaving 12 bases not matched to a gene. CDR3 size: 16 residues. Looked up from germline, CDR1 is SGHVS and CDR2 is FQNEAQ. The repertoire was sequenced with immunoSEQ multiplex PCR; TCRdb's copy has only in-frame clones and lacks some. The sample lists 90,000 to 130,000 clones; about four fifths were seen once. As to this clone: No antigen is known for it.

General study results and limits: Following two doses of AZD1222, Spike-specific TCR breadth and depth rose.

This chain joins TRBV7-8 and TRBJ2-5, with 9 bases matching TRBD1. The material sequenced was peripheral blood, taken on day 0 of AZD1222 vaccination. The TCR was taken from an adult in good health. The CDR3 region has the DNA TGTGCCAGCAGCTCCAATCCGGGACAGGGAGCGAAGACCCAGTACTTC. It codes for CASSSNPGQGAKTQYF.